This TCR beta chain was sequenced during a study of T cell repertoires in ileal Crohn's disease. General study findings and limits: All patients with clonality above 26.8% had endoscopic recurrence. Clonal expansions were more frequent in active smokers than non-smokers at surgery.

Time point denoted: neoterminal ileum biopsy at postoperative endoscopy, about 6 months after surgery. Sequenced by immunoSEQ multiplex PCR; TCRdb stores in-frame clones only, minus some. The profile shows more than 13,000 clones, 65% to 80% of them singletons. CDR3 length: 16 amino acids. V shed 2 bases, J shed 1 base, and the junction held 8 bases outside the gene matches. In germline, CDR1 is SGHKS, CDR2 YYEKEE (reference sequence). With respect to this clone: Its antigen is still unknown.

Sequencing used ileal tissue. The sequence was collected from an adult with Crohn's disease. The rearrangement links TRBV5-5 to TRBJ2-7; 8 bases fit TRBD1. The CDR3, as DNA: TGTGCCAGCAGCTTCCACAGGGGGTTCGGGTCCTACGAGCAGTACTTC. This sequence encodes CASSFHRGFGSYEQYF.